These T cell receptor beta chains were read from a single sample in a study of glioma-infiltrating T cells after dendritic cell vaccination. Libraries were prepared by immunoSEQ multiplex PCR; TCRdb keeps only in-frame clonotypes and omits some of them. The sample has some 100,000 clones, roughly three quarters seen once. The specimen comprised blood, sampled before dendritic cell vaccination. All receptors come from a human donor with glioblastoma. Both conserved end residues are part of each CDR3. The D gene is left open where the match is weak. A row's size may be missing; if present it is once, few, many or a size class.

CDR3,DNA,J,size,D,V
CASSVGPSGGNNEQFF,TGTGCCAGCAGCGTAGGCCCTAGCGGGGGGAATAATGAGCAGTTCTTC,TRBJ2-1,NA,TRBD2,TRBV9
CASSLVGFTNIQYF,TGCGCCAGCAGCTTGGTTGGCTTTACAAACATTCAGTACTTC,TRBJ2-4,NA,NA,TRBV5-1
CASKTGPGKGGNEQFF,TGTGCCAGCAAAACGGGCCCCGGCAAGGGCGGGAATGAGCAGTTCTTC,TRBJ2-1,NA,NA,TRBV27
CASSLSPGTRPYEQYF,TGTGCCAGCAGCTTATCCCCCGGGACAAGACCATACGAGCAGTACTTC,TRBJ2-7,NA,NA,TRBV7-6
CASSPEGQDYEQYF,TGCGCCAGCAGCCCAGAAGGACAGGACTACGAGCAGTACTTC,TRBJ2-7,NA,TRBD1,TRBV4-1
CASSTRWGRGGELFF,TGTGCCAGTAGTACCAGATGGGGGAGGGGAGGGGAGCTGTTTTTT,TRBJ2-2,once,TRBD2,TRBV19
CASRGTSGGSFQETQYF,TGCGCCAGCCGGGGGACTAGCGGGGGATCCTTCCAAGAGACCCAGTACTTC,TRBJ2-5,few,TRBD2,TRBV5-1
CASSGGTVYGYTF,TGCGCCAGCAGCGGGGGGACAGTCTATGGCTACACCTTC,TRBJ1-2,NA,TRBD1,TRBV5-1
CASSLSATSGWNEQFF,TGTGCCAGCAGTTTATCGGCGACTAGCGGGTGGAATGAGCAGTTCTTC,TRBJ2-1,NA,TRBD2,TRBV27
CAISERQLNTEAFF,TGTGCCATCAGTGAACGACAGTTGAACACTGAAGCTTTCTTT,TRBJ1-1,NA,NA,TRBV10-3
CASSSRSSGTGQRNTIYF,TGTGCCAGCAGCTCCCGAAGTAGTGGGACAGGACAGCGAAACACCATATATTTT,TRBJ1-3,NA,TRBD1,TRBV7-2
CASRGQENEKLFF,TGTGCCAGCAGAGGACAGGAGAATGAAAAACTGTTTTTT,TRBJ1-4,NA,TRBD1,TRBV6-5
CASRGGTSGSYEQYF,TGTGCCAGTAGGGGAGGGACTAGCGGGTCCTACGAGCAGTACTTC,TRBJ2-7,NA,TRBD2,TRBV19
CASNILGTDNEQFF,TGCGCCAGCAACATCCTAGGGACTGACAATGAGCAGTTCTTC,TRBJ2-1,NA,NA,TRBV5-1
CSVEGGQETQYF,TGCAGCGTTGAAGGGGGGCAGGAGACCCAGTACTTC,TRBJ2-5,once,NA,TRBV29-1
CASSFQGGGTNEKLFF,TGCGCCAGCAGCTTTCAGGGAGGAGGTACTAATGAAAAACTGTTTTTT,TRBJ1-4,NA,NA,TRBV5-1
CASSPRGGVEDIQYF,TGTGCCAGCAGTCCCAGGGGAGGGGTGGAGGACATTCAGTACTTC,TRBJ2-4,few,NA,TRBV6-1
CASPYSPGNTEAFF,TGTGCCAGTCCATACTCTCCAGGGAACACTGAAGCTTTCTTT,TRBJ1-1,once,NA,TRBV6-1
CASSWGQGTLGGNTIYF,TGCGCCAGCAGCTGGGGACAGGGAACTTTAGGTGGAAACACCATATATTTT,TRBJ1-3,many,TRBD1,TRBV5-1
CASSSRDRGLGYNEQFF,TGTGCCAGCAGCTCCCGCGACAGGGGTCTTGGCTACAATGAGCAGTTCTTC,TRBJ2-1,NA,TRBD1,TRBV7-9
CASSSVGGNTQYF,TGTGCCAGCAGCTCCGTGGGGGGAAATACGCAGTATTTT,TRBJ2-3,NA,NA,TRBV7-9
CASSEGQGNQPQHF,TGTGCCAGCAGTGAGGGGCAGGGGAATCAGCCCCAGCATTTT,TRBJ1-5,NA,NA,TRBV6-1
CASSLGQGAFNSPLHF,TGTGCCAGCAGTTTGGGCCAGGGGGCGTTCAATTCACCCCTCCACTTT,TRBJ1-6,NA,TRBD1,TRBV6-5
CAWSFKGPGLAVQETQYF,TGTGCCTGGAGCTTCAAGGGCCCGGGACTAGCGGTACAAGAGACCCAGTACTTC,TRBJ2-5,NA,TRBD2,TRBV30
CATSTLSNPRGWGGELFF,TGTGCCACCAGCACTCTCTCTAATCCCAGGGGGTGGGGCGGGGAGCTGTTTTTT,TRBJ2-2,NA,TRBD1,TRBV15
CASSPDRGVGNSPLHF,TGTGCCAGCAGTCCCGACAGGGGGGTCGGCAATTCACCCCTCCACTTT,TRBJ1-6,few,TRBD1,TRBV2
CASSRGLADRVF,TGTGCCAGCAGCCGCGGACTAGCGGATAGGGTCTTC,TRBJ2-1,NA,TRBD2,TRBV5-6
CASSNLVARGDYGYTF,TGTGCCAGTAGCAACCTCGTGGCCAGGGGTGACTATGGCTACACCTTC,TRBJ1-2,few,NA,TRBV19
CASSDPIAYGYTF,TGTGCCAGCAGTGATCCCATAGCATACGGCTACACCTTC,TRBJ1-2,NA,NA,TRBV6-6
CASRDRRFYEQYF,TGTGCCAGTCGGGACAGGAGGTTTTACGAGCAGTACTTC,TRBJ2-7,NA,TRBD1,TRBV19
CASSLEPATREGYTF,TGTGCCAGCAGTTTAGAGCCAGCCACCCGGGAGGGCTACACCTTC,TRBJ1-2,NA,NA,TRBV27
CASSLGASGLNEQYF,TGCGCCAGCAGCTTGGGGGCGAGCGGTCTAAACGAGCAGTACTTC,TRBJ2-7,NA,NA,TRBV5-1
CASSLQGFNNSPLHF,TGTGCCAGCAGCTTGCAGGGGTTCAATAATTCACCCCTCCACTTT,TRBJ1-6,NA,NA,TRBV5-6
CASSPGLAEKYEQYF,TGTGCCAGCAGTCCCGGACTAGCGGAAAAATACGAGCAGTACTTC,TRBJ2-7,NA,TRBD2,TRBV27
CASTRSGTVTGELFF,TGTGCCAGCACTCGTAGCGGGACGGTCACCGGGGAGCTGTTTTTT,TRBJ2-2,NA,TRBD2,TRBV9
CASSLWMGAGKNYEQYF,TGTGCCAGCAGTTTATGGATGGGGGCAGGGAAAAACTACGAGCAGTACTTC,TRBJ2-7,NA,NA,TRBV28
CASSERTGPTQDTQYF,TGTGCCAGCAGTGAGAGGACAGGGCCCACACAGGATACGCAGTATTTT,TRBJ2-3,once,TRBD1,TRBV6-1
CASSRGGASEQYF,TGTGCCAGCAGCCGAGGGGGGGCATCCGAGCAGTACTTC,TRBJ2-7,NA,NA,TRBV4-2
CASSLGGNYGYTF,TGTGCCAGCAGCTTAGGGGGCAACTATGGCTACACCTTC,TRBJ1-2,NA,NA,TRBV7-2
CASSPLSLPYEQYF,TGTGCCAGCAGTCCACTGAGTCTCCCCTACGAGCAGTACTTC,TRBJ2-7,few,NA,TRBV27
CSAEPSGARRETQYF,TGCAGCGCTGAGCCTAGCGGAGCCCGAAGGGAGACCCAGTACTTC,TRBJ2-5,NA,TRBD2,TRBV29-1
CAISRSGDSNQPQHF,TGTGCCATCTCAAGGAGTGGCGATAGCAATCAGCCCCAGCATTTT,TRBJ1-5,once,NA,TRBV2
CASSPGQNYGYTF,TGTGCCAGCTCACCGGGACAGAACTATGGCTACACCTTC,TRBJ1-2,NA,TRBD1,TRBV18
CASSATLATSYEQYF,TGTGCCAGCAGTGCCACGCTAGCCACATCCTACGAGCAGTACTTC,TRBJ2-7,NA,NA,TRBV2
CASSSALDPYNEQFF,TGCGCCAGCAGCTCCGCCCTAGACCCCTACAATGAGCAGTTCTTC,TRBJ2-1,NA,NA,TRBV5-1
CAISEAGAGGQPQHF,TGTGCCATCAGTGAGGCTGGGGCAGGGGGTCAGCCCCAGCATTTT,TRBJ1-5,NA,TRBD1,TRBV10-3
CASSIEDRYSPLHF,TGTGCCAGTAGTATAGAAGACAGGTATTCACCCCTCCACTTT,TRBJ1-6,NA,NA,TRBV19
CASSTQGVYLGYTF,TGTGCCAGCAGTACACAGGGGGTGTATTTAGGCTACACCTTC,TRBJ1-2,NA,TRBD1,TRBV28
CASSEFVVNEQFF,TGTGCCAGCAGTGAATTTGTCGTCAATGAGCAGTTCTTC,TRBJ2-1,NA,NA,TRBV25-1
CASSSRGSYEQYF,TGTGCCAGCAGTTCCAGGGGGTCCTACGAGCAGTACTTC,TRBJ2-7,NA,TRBD1,TRBV27
CASRHQGTGSGYTF,TGTGCCAGCAGGCACCAAGGGACTGGTAGTGGCTACACCTTC,TRBJ1-2,few,NA,TRBV6-4
CASNLSRDRKSYEQYF,TGTGCCAGCAACTTATCTCGGGACAGAAAATCCTACGAGCAGTACTTC,TRBJ2-7,medium-sized,TRBD1,TRBV7-4
CASSVLPANTGELFF,TGTGCCAGCAGCGTCTTGCCAGCGAACACCGGGGAGCTGTTTTTT,TRBJ2-2,NA,NA,TRBV9
CASRLGQAPNTEAFF,TGTGCAAGTCGCTTAGGCCAGGCCCCGAACACTGAAGCTTTCTTT,TRBJ1-1,few,NA,TRBV12-2
CASSYGTRDEQYF,TGTGCCAGCAGTTACGGGACTCGGGACGAGCAGTACTTC,TRBJ2-7,once,NA,TRBV6-6
CAWSVAGDQPQHF,TGTGCCTGGAGTGTTGCGGGGGATCAGCCCCAGCATTTT,TRBJ1-5,NA,NA,TRBV30
CSVVDRYEQYF,TGCAGCGTCGTTGACAGATACGAGCAGTACTTC,TRBJ2-7,NA,NA,TRBV29-1